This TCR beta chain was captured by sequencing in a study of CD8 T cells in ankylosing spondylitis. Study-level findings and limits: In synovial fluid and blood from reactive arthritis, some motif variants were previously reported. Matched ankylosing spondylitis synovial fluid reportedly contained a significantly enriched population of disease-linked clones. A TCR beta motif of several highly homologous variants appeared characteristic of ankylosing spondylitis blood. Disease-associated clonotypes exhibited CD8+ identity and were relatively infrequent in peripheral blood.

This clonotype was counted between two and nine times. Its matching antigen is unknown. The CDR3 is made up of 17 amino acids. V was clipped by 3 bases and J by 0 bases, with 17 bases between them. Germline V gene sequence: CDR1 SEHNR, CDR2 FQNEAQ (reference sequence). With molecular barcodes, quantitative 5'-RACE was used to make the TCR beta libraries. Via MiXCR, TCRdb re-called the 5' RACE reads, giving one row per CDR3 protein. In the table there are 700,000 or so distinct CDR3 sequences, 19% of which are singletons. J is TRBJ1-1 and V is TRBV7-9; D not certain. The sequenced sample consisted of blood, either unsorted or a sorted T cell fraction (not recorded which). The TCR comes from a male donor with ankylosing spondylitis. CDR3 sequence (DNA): TGTGCCAGCAGCTTCAGGCCTGAGGTTACCATGAACACTGAAGCTTTCTTT. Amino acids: CASSFRPEVTMNTEAFF.